This is a list of T cell receptor beta chains from one sample in a study of CD8+ T cells in alopecia areata. The data were produced by immunoSEQ multiplex PCR, yet TCRdb's version contains in-frame clones alone and is incomplete. The sample contains about 290,000 clones, about three fifths of which appear only once. The sample was CD4+ T cells sorted from blood, taken at week 24, from a patient treated with tofacitinib. The receptors shown here come from a human donor with alopecia areata. The CDR3 runs from the conserved cysteine through the conserved F or W. Fields, in order: V gene, D gene, J gene, CDR3 protein. The D gene is left open where the match is weak.

v_call: TRBV7-2
d_call: TRBD2
j_call: TRBJ2-3
cdr3_aa: CASSTRTSPDTQYF

v_call: TRBV5-6
d_call: NA
j_call: TRBJ1-2
cdr3_aa: CASSGWTDPTNYGYTF

v_call: TRBV29-1
d_call: TRBD1
j_call: TRBJ1-1
cdr3_aa: CGQGGGVLTEAFF

v_call: TRBV11-2
d_call: NA
j_call: TRBJ2-7
cdr3_aa: CASRPRRDYEQYF

v_call: TRBV25-1
d_call: TRBD1
j_call: TRBJ1-4
cdr3_aa: CASTPRDRNEKLFF

v_call: TRBV11-2
d_call: NA
j_call: TRBJ2-6
cdr3_aa: CASSLSPSGANVLTF

v_call: TRBV7-8
d_call: TRBD2
j_call: TRBJ2-5
cdr3_aa: CASSAGGLAGISYQETQYF

v_call: TRBV15
d_call: NA
j_call: TRBJ2-7
cdr3_aa: CATSRDRPGPYEQYF

v_call: TRBV18
d_call: NA
j_call: TRBJ2-3
cdr3_aa: CASSPTDTQYF

v_call: TRBV30
d_call: NA
j_call: NA
cdr3_aa: CAWRRPGAPDEQYF

v_call: TRBV28
d_call: NA
j_call: TRBJ1-5
cdr3_aa: CASIRQSNPHQPQHF

v_call: TRBV2
d_call: NA
j_call: TRBJ1-3
cdr3_aa: CASSEGTSVKYF

v_call: TRBV2
d_call: NA
j_call: TRBJ1-1
cdr3_aa: CASGRQENTEAFF

v_call: TRBV5-1
d_call: TRBD1
j_call: TRBJ2-7
cdr3_aa: CASSTRDRANEQYF

v_call: TRBV29-1
d_call: NA
j_call: TRBJ2-3
cdr3_aa: CSVEASSPDTQYF

v_call: TRBV27
d_call: TRBD2
j_call: TRBJ2-5
cdr3_aa: CASSFSGGRQETQYF

v_call: TRBV11-1
d_call: TRBD1
j_call: TRBJ2-3
cdr3_aa: CASSSGQGNTDTQYF

v_call: TRBV30
d_call: NA
j_call: TRBJ1-2
cdr3_aa: CAWSGYRNGYTF

v_call: TRBV18
d_call: NA
j_call: TRBJ1-5
cdr3_aa: CASSQTAGETSNQPQHF

v_call: TRBV4-2
d_call: NA
j_call: TRBJ1-5
cdr3_aa: CASSQDAGNQPQHF

v_call: TRBV7-9
d_call: TRBD1
j_call: TRBJ2-7
cdr3_aa: CASSSGTGSYEQYF

v_call: TRBV5-1
d_call: TRBD1
j_call: TRBJ2-7
cdr3_aa: CASSLDTGGFYEQYF

v_call: TRBV11-2
d_call: TRBD1
j_call: TRBJ2-1
cdr3_aa: CASRRQGANEQFF

v_call: TRBV28
d_call: NA
j_call: TRBJ1-2
cdr3_aa: CAIQGNYGYTF

v_call: TRBV9
d_call: NA
j_call: TRBJ2-3
cdr3_aa: CASSLDSWNTQYF

v_call: TRBV29-1
d_call: TRBD1
j_call: TRBJ2-7
cdr3_aa: CSTRTGDEQYF

v_call: TRBV30
d_call: NA
j_call: TRBJ2-1
cdr3_aa: CAWSATNEQFF

v_call: TRBV6-6
d_call: NA
j_call: TRBJ2-5
cdr3_aa: CASSYGKTQYF

v_call: TRBV10-3
d_call: NA
j_call: TRBJ1-2
cdr3_aa: CAISESSGSYGYTF

v_call: TRBV4-1
d_call: NA
j_call: TRBJ2-5
cdr3_aa: CASSPLGQGPGTQYF

v_call: TRBV30
d_call: NA
j_call: TRBJ1-6
cdr3_aa: CAWRSSYNSPLHF

v_call: TRBV7-7
d_call: NA
j_call: TRBJ2-5
cdr3_aa: CASSLTGELGETQYF

v_call: TRBV18
d_call: NA
j_call: TRBJ2-3
cdr3_aa: CASSPRLDTQYF

v_call: TRBV5-4
d_call: NA
j_call: TRBJ2-4
cdr3_aa: CASSLGRVRGNIQYF

v_call: TRBV27
d_call: TRBD2
j_call: TRBJ2-4
cdr3_aa: CASSSRIAGVRNIQYF

v_call: TRBV30
d_call: NA
j_call: TRBJ1-4
cdr3_aa: CAWSRSDPRKEKLFF

v_call: TRBV19
d_call: NA
j_call: TRBJ2-6
cdr3_aa: CASSTLYGSSTLGRSGANVLTF

v_call: TRBV2
d_call: NA
j_call: TRBJ1-4
cdr3_aa: CASRGDSDNEKLFF

v_call: TRBV10-3
d_call: TRBD2
j_call: TRBJ2-2
cdr3_aa: CAIIDSGRSDTGELFF

v_call: TRBV30
d_call: NA
j_call: TRBJ2-2
cdr3_aa: CAWSVRGELFF

v_call: TRBV6-5
d_call: NA
j_call: TRBJ1-6
cdr3_aa: CASSLGGSPLHF

v_call: TRBV4-3
d_call: TRBD1
j_call: TRBJ2-1
cdr3_aa: CASSIRQGVNEQFF

v_call: TRBV27
d_call: TRBD1
j_call: TRBJ1-2
cdr3_aa: CASSSRDRAYGYTF

v_call: TRBV29-1
d_call: NA
j_call: TRBJ2-2
cdr3_aa: CSVGAGAGELFF

v_call: TRBV5-1
d_call: NA
j_call: TRBJ2-5
cdr3_aa: CASSLWSEETQYF

v_call: TRBV29-1
d_call: NA
j_call: TRBJ1-1
cdr3_aa: CSPVLGATEAFF

v_call: TRBV29-1
d_call: NA
j_call: TRBJ2-7
cdr3_aa: CSVTREYEQYF